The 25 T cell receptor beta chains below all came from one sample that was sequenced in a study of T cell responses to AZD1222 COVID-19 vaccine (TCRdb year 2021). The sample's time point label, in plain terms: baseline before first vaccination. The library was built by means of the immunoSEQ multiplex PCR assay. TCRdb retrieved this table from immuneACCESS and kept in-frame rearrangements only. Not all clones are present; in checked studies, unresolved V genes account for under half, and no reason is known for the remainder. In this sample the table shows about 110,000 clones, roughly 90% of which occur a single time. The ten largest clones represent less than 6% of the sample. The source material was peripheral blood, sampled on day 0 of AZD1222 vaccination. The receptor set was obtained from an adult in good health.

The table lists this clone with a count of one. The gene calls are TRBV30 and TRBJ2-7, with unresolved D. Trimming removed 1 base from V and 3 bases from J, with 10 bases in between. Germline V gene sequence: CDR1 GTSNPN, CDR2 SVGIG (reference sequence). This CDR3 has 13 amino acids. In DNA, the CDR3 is TGTGCCTGGAGTGATGGTATGATCTACGAGCAGTACTTC. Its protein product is CAWSDGMIYEQYF.

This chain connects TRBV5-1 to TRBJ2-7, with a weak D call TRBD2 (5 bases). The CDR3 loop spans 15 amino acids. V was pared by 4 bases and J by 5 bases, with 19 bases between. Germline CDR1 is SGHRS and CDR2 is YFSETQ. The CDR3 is CASSELGPRGNEQYF. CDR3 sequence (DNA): TGCGCCAGCAGCGAACTAGGACCAAGAGGGAACGAGCAGTACTTC. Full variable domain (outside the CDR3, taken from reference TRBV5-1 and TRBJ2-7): KAGVTQTPRYLIKTRGQQVTLSCSPISGHRSVSWYQQTPGQGLQFLFEYFSETQRNKGNFPGRFSGRQFSNSRSEMNVSTLELGDSALYLCASSELGPRGNEQYFGPGTRLTVT.

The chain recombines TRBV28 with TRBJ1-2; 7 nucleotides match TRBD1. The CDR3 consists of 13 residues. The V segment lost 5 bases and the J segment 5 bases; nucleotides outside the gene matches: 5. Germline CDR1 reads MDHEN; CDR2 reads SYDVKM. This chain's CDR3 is CASSPQGRYGYTF. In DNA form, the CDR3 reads TGTGCCAGCAGTCCACAGGGGAGGTATGGCTACACCTTC.

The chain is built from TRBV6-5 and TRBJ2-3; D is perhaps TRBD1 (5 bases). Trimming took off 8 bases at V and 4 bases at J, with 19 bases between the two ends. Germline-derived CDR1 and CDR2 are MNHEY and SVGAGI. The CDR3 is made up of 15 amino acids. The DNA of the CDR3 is TGTGCCAGCGCAAACAGCAGGGCTGGAGCAGATACGCAGTATTTT. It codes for CASANSRAGADTQYF.

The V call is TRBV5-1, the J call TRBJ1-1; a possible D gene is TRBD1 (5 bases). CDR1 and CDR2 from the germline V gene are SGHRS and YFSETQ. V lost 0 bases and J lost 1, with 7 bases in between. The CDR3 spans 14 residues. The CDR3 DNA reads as TGCGCCAGCAGCTTGGGAGGGGCGAACACTGAAGCTTTCTTT. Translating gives CASSLGGANTEAFF. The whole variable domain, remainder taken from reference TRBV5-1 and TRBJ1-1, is KAGVTQTPRYLIKTRGQQVTLSCSPISGHRSVSWYQQTPGQGLQFLFEYFSETQRNKGNFPGRFSGRQFSNSRSEMNVSTLELGDSALYLCASSLGGANTEAFFGQGTRLTVV.

CDR3 residues: CASSQDPASYEQYF. CDR3 bases: TGCGCCAGCAGCCAAGACCCCGCCTCCTACGAGCAGTACTTC. V is TRBV4-1 and J is TRBJ2-7, with D hard to call. Trimming shortened V by 0 bases and J by 0 bases, and 6 bases separated the two germline ends. CDR1 is MGHRA, CDR2 YSYEKL, per germline. CDR3 size: 14 residues.

The CDR3 DNA reads as TGCGCCAGCAGCCAAGAACAAGACAGGGAGGGTCAGCCCCAGCATTTT. Protein sequence: CASSQEQDREGQPQHF. The chain has TRBV4-1 and TRBJ1-5; TRBD1 matches 7 bases. J lost 6 bases, V lost 0 bases, and 8 bases had no gene match. Germline lookup yields CDR1 MGHRA and CDR2 YSYEKL. This CDR3 contains 16 residues.

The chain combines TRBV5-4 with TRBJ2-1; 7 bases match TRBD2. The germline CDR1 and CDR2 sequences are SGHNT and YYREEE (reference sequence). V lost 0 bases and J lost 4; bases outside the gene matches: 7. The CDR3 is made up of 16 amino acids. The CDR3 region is CASSLAGSGAYNEQFF. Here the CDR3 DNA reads TGTGCCAGCAGCTTGGCCGGGAGCGGGGCTTACAATGAGCAGTTCTTC.

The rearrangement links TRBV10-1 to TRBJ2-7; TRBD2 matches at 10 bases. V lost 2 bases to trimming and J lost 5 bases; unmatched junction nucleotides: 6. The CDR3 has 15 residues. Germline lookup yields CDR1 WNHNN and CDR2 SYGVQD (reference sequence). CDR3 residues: CASSEGGAGGNEQYF. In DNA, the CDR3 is TGCGCCAGCAGTGAGGGAGGAGCGGGAGGGAACGAGCAGTACTTC.

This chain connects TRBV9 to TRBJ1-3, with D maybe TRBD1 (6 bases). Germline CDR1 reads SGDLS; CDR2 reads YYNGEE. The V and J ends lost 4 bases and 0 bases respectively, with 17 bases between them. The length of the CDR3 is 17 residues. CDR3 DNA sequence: TGTGCCAGCAGCCCCGGCGGGGGCCAGAGCTCTGGAAACACCATATATTTT. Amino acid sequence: CASSPGGGQSSGNTIYF.

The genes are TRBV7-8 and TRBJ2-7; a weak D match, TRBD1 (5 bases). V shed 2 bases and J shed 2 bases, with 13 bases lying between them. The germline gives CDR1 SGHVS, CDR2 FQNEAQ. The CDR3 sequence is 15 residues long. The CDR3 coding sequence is TGTGCCAGCAGCTTACAGGGCCAGGGCCCCTACGAGCAGTACTTC. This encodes CASSLQGQGPYEQYF.

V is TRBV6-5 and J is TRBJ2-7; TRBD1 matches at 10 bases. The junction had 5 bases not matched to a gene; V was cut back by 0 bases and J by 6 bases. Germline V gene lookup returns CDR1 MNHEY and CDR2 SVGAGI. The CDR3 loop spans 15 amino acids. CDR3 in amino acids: CASSYSGQGTVEQYF. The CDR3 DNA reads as TGTGCCAGCAGTTACTCGGGACAGGGGACAGTCGAGCAGTACTTC.

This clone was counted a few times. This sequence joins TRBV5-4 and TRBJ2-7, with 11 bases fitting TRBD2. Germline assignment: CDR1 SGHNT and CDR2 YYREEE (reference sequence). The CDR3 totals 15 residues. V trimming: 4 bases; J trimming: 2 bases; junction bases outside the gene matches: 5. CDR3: CASSPRTSGPYEQYF. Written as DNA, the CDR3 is TGTGCCAGCAGCCCCCGGACTAGCGGGCCCTACGAGCAGTACTTC.

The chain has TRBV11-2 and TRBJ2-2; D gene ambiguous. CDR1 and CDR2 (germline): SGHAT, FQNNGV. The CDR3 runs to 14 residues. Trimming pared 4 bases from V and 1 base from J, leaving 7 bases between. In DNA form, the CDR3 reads TGTGCCAGCAGCTCGGTGAGGAACACCGGGGAGCTGTTTTTT. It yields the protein CASSSVRNTGELFF.

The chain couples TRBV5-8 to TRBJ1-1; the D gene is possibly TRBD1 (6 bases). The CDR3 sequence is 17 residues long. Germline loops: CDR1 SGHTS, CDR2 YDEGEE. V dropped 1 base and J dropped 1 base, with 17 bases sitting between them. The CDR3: CASSLWGAAGWNTEAFF. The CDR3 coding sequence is TGTGCCAGCAGCTTGTGGGGGGCGGCAGGGTGGAACACTGAAGCTTTCTTT.

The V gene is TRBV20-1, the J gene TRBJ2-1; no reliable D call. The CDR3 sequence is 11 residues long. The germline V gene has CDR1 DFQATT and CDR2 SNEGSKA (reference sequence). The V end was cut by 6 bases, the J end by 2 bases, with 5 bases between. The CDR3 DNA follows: TGCAGTGCGCTCCCCTACAATGAGCAGTTCTTC. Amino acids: CSALPYNEQFF.

The CDR3 DNA reads as TGCGCCAGCAGCCGGACTAGCTCCTACCTCACAGATACGCAGTATTTT. Translating gives CASSRTSSYLTDTQYF. The chain carries TRBV5-1 and TRBJ2-3, with 8 bases fitting TRBD2. The CDR3 runs 16 residues. Germline values: CDR1 SGHRS, CDR2 YFSETQ. The ends lost 4 bases at V and 2 bases at J; junction bases unmatched: 9.

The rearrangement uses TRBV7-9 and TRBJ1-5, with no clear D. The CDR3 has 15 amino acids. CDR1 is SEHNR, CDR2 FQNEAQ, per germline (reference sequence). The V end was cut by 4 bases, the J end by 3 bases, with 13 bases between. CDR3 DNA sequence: TGTGCCAGCAGCTCGATACGGGGTAACAATCAGCCCCAGCATTTT. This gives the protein CASSSIRGNNQPQHF.

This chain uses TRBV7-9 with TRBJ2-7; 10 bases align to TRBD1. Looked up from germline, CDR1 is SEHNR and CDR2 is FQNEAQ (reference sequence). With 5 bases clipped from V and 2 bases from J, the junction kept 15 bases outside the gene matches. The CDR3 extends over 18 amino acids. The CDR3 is CASSRVLGDRGKAYEQYF. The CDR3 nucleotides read TGTGCCAGCAGCCGGGTATTGGGGGACAGGGGAAAGGCCTACGAGCAGTACTTC.

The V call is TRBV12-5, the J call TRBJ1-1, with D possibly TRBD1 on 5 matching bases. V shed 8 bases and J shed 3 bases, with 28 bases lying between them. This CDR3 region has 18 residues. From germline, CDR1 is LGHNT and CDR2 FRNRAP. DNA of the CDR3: TGTGCTAGTACAAACGCTTACGTCTTAGGGACGAGGGACACTGAAGCTTTCTTT. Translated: CASTNAYVLGTRDTEAFF.

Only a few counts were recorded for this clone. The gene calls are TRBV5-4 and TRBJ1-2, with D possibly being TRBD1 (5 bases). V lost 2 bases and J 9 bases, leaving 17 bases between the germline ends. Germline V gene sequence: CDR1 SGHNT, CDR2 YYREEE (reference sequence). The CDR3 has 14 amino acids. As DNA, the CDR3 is TGTGCCAGCAGCTTCTCAAGTCCCGGACATAGCTACACCTTC. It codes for CASSFSSPGHSYTF.

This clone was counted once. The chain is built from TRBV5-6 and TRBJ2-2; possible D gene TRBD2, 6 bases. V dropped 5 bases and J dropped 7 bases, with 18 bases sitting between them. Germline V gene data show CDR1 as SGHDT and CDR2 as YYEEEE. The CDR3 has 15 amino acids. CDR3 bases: TGTGCCAGCAGGATGAGGCTAGCGACTTACGGGGAGCTGTTTTTT. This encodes CASRMRLATYGELFF.

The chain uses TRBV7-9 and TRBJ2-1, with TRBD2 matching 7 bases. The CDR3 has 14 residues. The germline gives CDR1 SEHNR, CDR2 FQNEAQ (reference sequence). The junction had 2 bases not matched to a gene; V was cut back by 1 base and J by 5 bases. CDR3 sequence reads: CASSLVLADNEQFF. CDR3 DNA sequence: TGTGCCAGCAGCTTAGTCCTAGCGGACAATGAGCAGTTCTTC.

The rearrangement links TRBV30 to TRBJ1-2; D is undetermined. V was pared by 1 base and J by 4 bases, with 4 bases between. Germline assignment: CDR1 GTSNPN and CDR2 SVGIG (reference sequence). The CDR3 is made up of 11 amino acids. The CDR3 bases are TGTGCCTGGAGTGAAGGCTATGGCTACACCTTC. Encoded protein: CAWSEGYGYTF.

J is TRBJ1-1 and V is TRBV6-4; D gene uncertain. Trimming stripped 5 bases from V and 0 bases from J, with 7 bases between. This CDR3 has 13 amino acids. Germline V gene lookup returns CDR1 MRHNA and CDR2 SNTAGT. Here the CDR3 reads CASSSTVNTEAFF. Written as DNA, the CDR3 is TGTGCCAGCAGTTCTACAGTGAACACTGAAGCTTTCTTT.